The 13 T cell receptor beta chains below were found in one sample sequenced in a study of T cell responses to AZD1222 COVID-19 vaccine (dated by TCRdb to the early 2020s). The library relied on the immunoSEQ multiplex PCR assay. TCRdb mirrors the immuneACCESS table, restricted to in-frame sequences. Some clones are absent from its copies; in checked studies, under half trace to an unresolved V gene, and the reason for the others is unknown. The sample records about 130,000 clones, approximately 93% of which are singletons. Together, the top ten hold 0.85% to 0.95% of the sample. What the time point label conveys for this sample: baseline before first vaccination. The specimen comprised peripheral blood, sampled on day 0 of AZD1222 vaccination. Receptors were obtained from an adult in good health.

The chain links TRBV2 to TRBJ1-6; no reliable D call. With 6 bases removed from V and 7 bases from J, the gap between germline ends came to 7 bases. Germline loops: CDR1 SNHLY, CDR2 FYNNEI. CDR3 length: 12 residues. CDR3 sequence reads: CASRVSNSPLHF. CDR3 coding DNA: TGTGCCAGCAGGGTTTCAAATTCACCCCTCCACTTT.

The chain uses TRBV14 and TRBJ2-7, with 7 nucleotides matching TRBD2. V was pared by 4 bases and J by 0 bases, with 3 bases of the junction left unmatched. Germline V CDR1 and CDR2: SGHDN, FVKESK. This CDR3 has 14 residues. CDR3 coding DNA: TGTGCCAGCAGCCGGGGAGGGTACTCCTACGAGCAGTACTTC. This sequence encodes CASSRGGYSYEQYF. The full variable domain, its missing parts supplied by reference TRBV14 and TRBJ2-7, is EAGVTQFPSHSVIEKGQTVTLRCDPISGHDNLYWYRRVMGKEIKFLLHFVKESKQDESGMPNNRFLAERTGGTYSTLKVQPAELEDSGVYFCASSRGGYSYEQYFGPGTRLTVT.

The V and J genes are TRBV27 and TRBJ1-2; D is uncertain. Germline V gene sequence: CDR1 MNHEY, CDR2 SMNVEV (reference sequence). Trimming removed 5 bases from V and 4 bases from J, with 14 bases in between. CDR3 size: 14 residues. CDR3 nucleotides: TGTGCCAGCAGTGCCGACCCTAGAACCTATGGCTACACCTTC. The encoded protein is CASSADPRTYGYTF.

This chain links TRBV7-8 with TRBJ2-5, with 8 bases aligning to TRBD2. CDR3 size: 14 residues. V lost 6 bases to trimming and J lost 1 base; unmatched junction nucleotides: 4. Germline CDR1 SGHVS, CDR2 FQNEAQ. CDR3 coding DNA: TGTGCCAGCAGTCTTACTAGCGGCCAAGAGACCCAGTACTTC. Residues: CASSLTSGQETQYF.

The V call is TRBV6-5, the J call TRBJ1-1; D uncertain. The ends were cut back, 5 bases at V and 11 bases at J, with 15 bases in the middle. The CDR3 loop spans 12 amino acids. CDR1 is MNHEY, CDR2 SVGAGI, per germline. CDR3 in DNA: TGTGCCAGCAGTCAAAACAGACGGTACGCTTTCTTT. Translated, it gives CASSQNRRYAFF.

This chain uses TRBV23-1 with TRBJ1-1; TRBD1 matches 8 bases. TRBV23-1 is filed as an ORF, its function uncertain. The CDR3 spans 15 residues. J was trimmed by 6 bases and V by 4 bases; bases with no gene match: 10. The CDR3 spells CASSPPGQAVAEAFF. The DNA for the CDR3 is TGCGCCAGCAGTCCACCGGGACAGGCGGTGGCTGAAGCTTTCTTT.

This clone was detected once. This sequence joins TRBV4-2 and TRBJ1-4; D is uncertain. Trimming shortened V by 1 base and J by 4 bases, and 16 bases separated the two germline ends. The CDR3 is made up of 17 amino acids. Germline CDR1 reads LGHNA; CDR2 reads YNFKEQ. The CDR3 reads CASSQVTTAELNEKLFF. In DNA form, the CDR3 reads TGTGCCAGCAGCCAAGTAACAACTGCGGAGCTTAATGAAAAACTGTTTTTT.

This chain joins TRBV19 and TRBJ1-2; TRBD1 is a possible D gene (5 bases). The germline V gene encodes CDR1 LNHDA and CDR2 SQIVND (reference sequence). The CDR3 runs 15 residues. Trimming removed 3 bases at V and 3 bases at J, with 14 bases between. The CDR3: CASSIGVGGDYGYTF. The CDR3 DNA reads TGTGCCAGTAGTATCGGGGTTGGAGGGGACTATGGCTACACCTTC.

This chain links TRBV5-4 with TRBJ1-1, with a possible D match to TRBD1 (6 bases). The CDR3 spans 15 residues. Trimming cost V 4 bases and J 6 bases, with 19 bases left between them. Germline CDR1 and CDR2: SGHNT and YYREEE (reference sequence). The CDR3 spells CASSQGTGERPEAFF. CDR3 nucleotides: TGTGCCAGCAGCCAGGGGACCGGGGAAAGGCCTGAAGCTTTCTTT.

J is TRBJ1-5 and V is TRBV7-2; D not certain. The germline V gene encodes CDR1 SGHTA and CDR2 FQGNSA. The CDR3 sequence is 14 residues long. The V gene lost 3 bases and the J gene lost 3 bases, with 9 bases spanning the gap. CDR3 DNA sequence: TGTGCCAGCAGCTTTGACGGGTACAATCAGCCCCAGCATTTT. This translates into CASSFDGYNQPQHF.

V and J are TRBV2 and TRBJ1-5, with D uncertain. Germline CDR1 and CDR2: SNHLY and FYNNEI. The CDR3 runs to 13 residues. Between the trimmed V and J ends, which lost 8 bases and 6 bases, there was a span of 14 bases. Here the CDR3 DNA reads TGTGCCAGCGGATCGGAGGGCGGTCAGCCCCAGCATTTT. It yields the protein CASGSEGGQPQHF.

The rearrangement uses TRBV5-1 and TRBJ1-1; TRBD1 might be the D (5 bases). This CDR3 has 14 residues. Germline CDR1 SGHRS, CDR2 YFSETQ. Trimming left V 1 base short and J 0 bases short, with 7 bases between. The CDR3 protein is CASSLQGMNTEAFF. CDR3 in DNA: TGCGCCAGCAGCTTGCAGGGCATGAACACTGAAGCTTTCTTT.

This clone was found once. This rearrangement joins TRBV7-6 to TRBJ1-1, with 7 positions matching TRBD1. V lost 5 bases to trimming and J lost 1 base; unmatched junction nucleotides: 4. The CDR3 totals 14 residues. From germline, CDR1 is SGHVS and CDR2 FNYEAQ. The CDR3 sequence is CASSPRQGNTEAFF. Written as DNA, the CDR3 is TGTGCCAGCAGCCCGCGACAGGGGAACACTGAAGCTTTCTTT.